The 22 T cell receptor beta chains below were found in one sample sequenced in a study of shared clonotypes between healthy human individuals. Libraries were prepared by immunoSEQ multiplex PCR; TCRdb keeps only in-frame clonotypes and omits some of them. This sample has 560,000 or so clones, with 96% found just once. The naive CD8 population came from CD45RO-negative cells selected for CCR7, without terminally differentiated effector memory CD45RA+ cells. The sample was naive CD8+ T cells sorted from blood. Source of these receptors: a woman aged 30 to 39 in good health.

The chain has TRBV14 and TRBJ2-2; 8 bases are shared with TRBD2. Losses at the gene ends were 1 base for V and 1 base for J; bases not matched to a gene: 2. Germline CDR1 is SGHDN and CDR2 is FVKESK. CDR3 length: 16 residues. CDR3 loop: CASSQGREGNTGELFF. The CDR3 coding sequence is TGTGCCAGCAGCCAAGGACGGGAGGGGAACACCGGGGAGCTGTTTTTT.

This clone came up once. This sequence joins TRBV7-8 and TRBJ2-6; no clear D gene. There are 16 residues in the CDR3. CDR1 and CDR2 (germline): SGHVS, FQNEAQ. Trimming removed 1 base from V and 2 bases from J, with 9 bases in between. CDR3 bases: TGTGCCAGCAGCTTAGTTGGGGTTACTGGGGCCAACGTCCTGACTTTC. Encoded protein: CASSLVGVTGANVLTF.

The chain uses TRBV5-6 and TRBJ2-7; 9 bases are shared with TRBD2. The ends lost 3 bases at V and 2 bases at J; junction bases unmatched: 3. Germline V gene data show CDR1 as SGHDT and CDR2 as YYEEEE. The CDR3 extends over 14 amino acids. The CDR3 coding sequence is TGTGCCAGCAGCTCGACTAGCGGAGCCTACGAGCAGTACTTC. Its translation is CASSSTSGAYEQYF. The full variable domain, in which reference TRBV5-6 and TRBJ2-7 provide the parts outside the CDR3, is DAGVTQSPTHLIKTRGQQVTLRCSPKSGHDTVSWYQQALGQGPQFIFQYYEEEERQRGNFPDRFSGHQFPNYSSELNVNALLLGDSALYLCASSSTSGAYEQYFGPGTRLTVT.

J is TRBJ2-7 and V is TRBV10-3; tentative D call: TRBD1 (6 bases). Germline loops: CDR1 ENHRY, CDR2 SYGVKD. V dropped 0 bases and J dropped 2 bases, with 14 bases sitting between them. The CDR3 runs to 16 residues. DNA for the CDR3: TGTGCCATCAGTGAGTCGACTCCGGACAGTACCTACGAGCAGTACTTC. Protein product: CAISESTPDSTYEQYF.

Note on this clone: Within the sample, other DNA sequences also encode this same CDR3. V is TRBV5-6 and J is TRBJ1-1; D not certain. This CDR3 comprises 12 residues. Trimming removed 1 base at V and 2 bases at J, with 3 bases between. Germline V gives CDR1 SGHDT, CDR2 YYEEEE. In DNA, the CDR3 is TGTGCCAGCAGCTTGACCAACACTGAAGCTTTCTTT. This sequence encodes CASSLTNTEAFF.

The J gene is TRBJ1-5, the V gene TRBV28; no reliable D call. CDR3 size: 14 residues. Trimming removed 8 bases from V and 2 bases from J, with 13 bases in between. Germline assignment: CDR1 MDHEN and CDR2 SYDVKM. The CDR3 is CASSSTARNQPQHF. CDR3 bases: TGTGCCAGCTCTTCGACTGCCCGCAATCAGCCCCAGCATTTT.

The chain is built from TRBV28 and TRBJ2-7; D unclear. V was clipped by 8 bases and J by 2 bases, with 13 bases between them. This CDR3 is 13 amino acids long. Germline loops: CDR1 MDHEN, CDR2 SYDVKM. The CDR3 spells CASSRVSTYEQYF. CDR3 nucleotides: TGTGCCAGCTCACGGGTCAGTACCTACGAGCAGTACTTC.

V and J are TRBV5-8 and TRBJ2-7; D possibly corresponds to TRBD1 (6 bases). Trimming left V 0 bases short and J 2 bases short, with 18 bases between. In germline, CDR1 is SGHTS, CDR2 YDEGEE. This CDR3 is built from 17 residues. The CDR3 DNA follows: TGTGCCAGCAGCTTGGGGACGACAGGAATATTGACCTACGAGCAGTACTTC. As protein: CASSLGTTGILTYEQYF. Using reference TRBV5-8 and TRBJ2-7 for the parts outside the CDR3, the full variable domain is EAGVTQSPTHLIKTRGQQATLRCSPISGHTSVYWYQQALGLGLQFLLWYDEGEERNRGNFPPRFSGRQFPNYSSELNVNALELEDSALYLCASSLGTTGILTYEQYFGPGTRLTVT.

This clone was recorded once. This specimen includes other DNA sequences encoding the same CDR3. This chain uses TRBV19 with TRBJ2-1, with unresolved D. With 3 bases removed from V and 4 bases from J, the gap between germline ends came to 10 bases. Per the germline V gene, CDR1 is LNHDA and CDR2 is SQIVND (reference sequence). The CDR3 has 14 amino acids. CDR3 loop: CASSISPGYNEQFF. CDR3 nucleotides: TGTGCCAGTAGTATTTCGCCAGGATACAATGAGCAGTTCTTC.

The rearrangement joins TRBV4-1 to TRBJ2-2; 11 bases fit TRBD1. The CDR3 extends over 15 amino acids. CDR1 and CDR2 from the germline V gene are MGHRA and YSYEKL. With 4 bases clipped from V and 7 bases from J, the junction kept 5 bases outside the gene matches. In DNA form, the CDR3 reads TGCGCCAGCAGCCCTGGGACAGGGGGAGTCGGGGAGCTGTTTTTT. Translation: CASSPGTGGVGELFF.

V is TRBV28 and J is TRBJ2-7; 11 nucleotides match TRBD2. Germline assignment: CDR1 MDHEN and CDR2 SYDVKM. V lost 1 base, J lost 5 bases, and 10 bases stayed unmatched. The CDR3 sequence is 17 residues long. This CDR3 is CASSLLLAGEVYDEQYF. The CDR3 DNA is TGTGCCAGCAGTTTATTACTAGCGGGAGAAGTTTATGACGAGCAGTACTTC. Combining the CDR3 with reference TRBV28 and TRBJ2-7 gives the whole variable domain DVKVTQSSRYLVKRTGEKVFLECVQDMDHENMFWYRQDPGLGLRLIYFSYDVKMKEKGDIPEGYSVSREKKERFSLILESASTNQTSMYLCASSLLLAGEVYDEQYFGPGTRLTVT.

The V and J genes are TRBV6-6 and TRBJ1-4; unclear D gene. V was clipped by 2 bases and J by 5 bases, with 6 bases between them. Germline V gene sequence: CDR1 MNHNY, CDR2 SVGAGI (reference sequence). The CDR3 spans 13 residues. The CDR3 loop is CASSYSFNEKLFF. As DNA, the CDR3 is TGTGCCAGCAGTTACAGTTTCAATGAAAAACTGTTTTTT.

The rearrangement joins TRBV27 to TRBJ2-7; D is ambiguous. The length of the CDR3 is 14 residues. Germline CDR1 and CDR2: MNHEY and SMNVEV (reference sequence). V lost 5 bases and J 2 bases, leaving 13 bases between the germline ends. CDR3 protein: CASSITVPAYEQYF. The CDR3 DNA reads TGTGCCAGCAGTATTACGGTACCCGCCTACGAGCAGTACTTC.

The chain carries TRBV27 and TRBJ2-3; 8 bases line up with TRBD2. The CDR3 extends over 15 amino acids. Germline values: CDR1 MNHEY, CDR2 SMNVEV (reference sequence). V was pared by 5 bases and J by 6 bases, with 10 bases of the junction left unmatched. The CDR3 here is CASSPSGSTVDTQYF. The CDR3 coding sequence is TGTGCCAGCAGTCCAAGCGGGAGCACCGTGGATACGCAGTATTTT.

The chain uses TRBV4-1 and TRBJ2-5, with 7 bases fitting TRBD2. Trimming took 1 base from V and 9 from J; bases not matched to a gene: 11. The germline gives CDR1 MGHRA, CDR2 YSYEKL. The CDR3 length is 15 residues. This CDR3 is CASSQGEGPTRAQYF. DNA for the CDR3: TGCGCCAGCAGCCAAGGGGAGGGCCCGACAAGGGCCCAGTACTTC.

The chain recombines TRBV6-1 with TRBJ1-4; D ambiguous. The CDR3 length is 15 residues. The germline CDR1 and CDR2 sequences are MNHNS and SASEGT. With 1 base removed from V and 3 bases from J, the gap between germline ends came to 9 bases. The CDR3 reads CASSEEIAPNEKLFF. The CDR3 DNA follows: TGTGCCAGCAGTGAAGAGATAGCACCTAATGAAAAACTGTTTTTT.

The chain combines TRBV7-9 with TRBJ1-2, with no clear D. V shed 5 bases and J shed 11 bases, with 9 bases lying between them. The germline V gene encodes CDR1 SEHNR and CDR2 FQNEAQ (reference sequence). The CDR3 extends over 10 amino acids. The chain's CDR3 is CASSLSAYTF. The CDR3 DNA sequence: TGTGCCAGCAGCCTTTCCGCGTACACCTTC.

The chain couples TRBV6-1 to TRBJ1-1; D unclear. Germline assignment: CDR1 MNHNS and CDR2 SASEGT. Trimming stripped 2 bases from V and 1 base from J, with 14 bases between. The CDR3 totals 16 residues. The CDR3 is CASSEFGGNENTEAFF. As DNA, the CDR3 is TGTGCCAGCAGTGAATTTGGCGGCAACGAGAACACTGAAGCTTTCTTT.

The V and J genes are TRBV6-1 and TRBJ2-2, with D possibly matching TRBD2 (5 bases). Trimming left V 0 bases short and J 1 base short, with 6 bases between. CDR1 is MNHNS, CDR2 SASEGT, per germline. The CDR3 sequence is 15 residues long. The CDR3 DNA is TGTGCCAGCAGTGAAGCGCGGGTGAACACCGGGGAGCTGTTTTTT. This sequence encodes CASSEARVNTGELFF.

Remarks on this clone: At one end, the junction sequence differs from germline, possibly due to a read error. This rearrangement joins TRBV5-4 to TRBJ2-1; D gene unclear. Germline V gene data show CDR1 as SGHNT and CDR2 as YYREEE (reference sequence). The CDR3 runs to 11 residues. CDR3 amino acids: CASSSVNEQLF. The CDR3 bases are TGTGCCAGCAGCAGCGTGAATGAGCAGCTCTTC.

The chain recombines TRBV7-2 with TRBJ2-5; tentatively, D is TRBD2 (6 bases). CDR1 and CDR2 (germline): SGHTA, FQGNSA. V was pared by 7 bases and J by 2 bases, with 20 bases between. The CDR3 is made up of 16 amino acids. The CDR3 is CASIPWDQRVQETQYF. The CDR3 DNA sequence: TGTGCCAGCATCCCCTGGGACCAGCGGGTACAAGAGACCCAGTACTTC.

This clone was counted between two and nine times. The chain joins TRBV29-1 to TRBJ1-1; D is possibly TRBD1 (6 bases). Trimming cost V 2 bases and J 1 base, with 11 bases left between them. The CDR3 spans 14 residues. Germline V gene sequence: CDR1 SQVTM, CDR2 ANQGSEA. The CDR3 nucleotides read TGCAGCGTTGAACCGGGACACACGAACACTGAAGCTTTCTTT. Translating gives CSVEPGHTNTEAFF.